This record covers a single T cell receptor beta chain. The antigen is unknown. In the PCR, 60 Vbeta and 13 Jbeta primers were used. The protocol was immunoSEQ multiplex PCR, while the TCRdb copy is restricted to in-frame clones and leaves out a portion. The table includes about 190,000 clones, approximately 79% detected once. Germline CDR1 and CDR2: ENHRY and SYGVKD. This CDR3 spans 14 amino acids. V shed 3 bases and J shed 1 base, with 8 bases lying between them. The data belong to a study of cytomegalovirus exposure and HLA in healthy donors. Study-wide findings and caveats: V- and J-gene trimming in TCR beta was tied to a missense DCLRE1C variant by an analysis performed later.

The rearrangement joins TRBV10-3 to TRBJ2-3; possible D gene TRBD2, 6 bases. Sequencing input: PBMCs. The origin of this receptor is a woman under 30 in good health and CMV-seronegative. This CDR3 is CAISDSSGTDTQYF. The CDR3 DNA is TGTGCCATCAGTGATTCTAGCGGCACAGATACGCAGTATTTT.